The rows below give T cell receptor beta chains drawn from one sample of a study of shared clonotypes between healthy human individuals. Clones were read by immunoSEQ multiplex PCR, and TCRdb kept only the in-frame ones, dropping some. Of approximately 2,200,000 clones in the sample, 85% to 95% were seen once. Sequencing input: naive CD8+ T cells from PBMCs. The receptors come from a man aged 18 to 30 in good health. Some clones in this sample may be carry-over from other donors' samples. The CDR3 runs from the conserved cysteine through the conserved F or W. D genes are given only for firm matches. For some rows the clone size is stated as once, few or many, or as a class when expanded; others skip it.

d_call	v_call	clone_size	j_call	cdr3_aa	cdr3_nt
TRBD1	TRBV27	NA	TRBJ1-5	CASSPLGQGNQPQHF	TGTGCCAGCAGTCCGTTGGGACAGGGAAATCAGCCCCAGCATTTT
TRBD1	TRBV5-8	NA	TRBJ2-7	CASSLRGLGMYEQYF	TGTGCCAGCAGCTTGAGGGGGCTTGGAATGTACGAGCAGTACTTC
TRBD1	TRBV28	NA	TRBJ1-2	CASSLSGQGIYGYTF	TGTGCCAGCAGTTTATCTGGACAGGGAATCTATGGCTACACCTTC
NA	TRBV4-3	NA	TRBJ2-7	CASSPRRTAAYEQYF	TGCGCCAGCAGCCCACGGAGAACGGCCGCCTACGAGCAGTACTTC
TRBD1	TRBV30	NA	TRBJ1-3	CAWSVGDRGYPSGNTIYF	TGTGCCTGGAGTGTAGGGGACAGGGGATACCCCTCTGGAAACACCATATATTTT
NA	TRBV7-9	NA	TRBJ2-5	CASSSPGKADPSLNF	TGTGCCAGCAGCTCCCCAGGCAAGGCGGACCCCTCTTTAAACTTC
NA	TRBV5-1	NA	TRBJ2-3	CASSFGAGSSTDTQYF	TGCGCCAGCAGCTTCGGAGCAGGGAGTAGCACAGATACGCAGTATTTT
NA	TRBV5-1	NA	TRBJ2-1	CASSLPPYNEQFF	TGCGCCAGCAGCTTGCCACCCTACAATGAGCAGTTCTTC
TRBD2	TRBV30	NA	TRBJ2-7	CAWSGGGAWEQYF	TGTGCCTGGAGTGGGGGGGGTGCTTGGGAGCAGTACTTC
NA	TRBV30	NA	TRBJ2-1	CAWMVLLRGGANEQFF	TGTGCCTGGATGGTTCTCCTGAGAGGAGGAGCGAATGAGCAGTTCTTC
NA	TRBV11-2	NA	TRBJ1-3	CASSLVGTAGNTIYF	TGTGCCAGCAGCTTAGTAGGAACAGCCGGAAACACCATATATTTT
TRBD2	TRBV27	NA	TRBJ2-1	CASSPGASGSYNEQFF	TGTGCCAGCAGTCCCGGGGCTAGCGGGAGCTACAATGAGCAGTTCTTC
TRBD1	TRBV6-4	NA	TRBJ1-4	CASSEGTGNEKLFF	TGTGCCAGCAGTGAGGGGACAGGGAATGAAAAACTGTTTTTT
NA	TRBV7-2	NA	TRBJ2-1	CASSQRLKNEQFF	TGTGCCAGCAGCCAAAGGCTGAAAAATGAGCAGTTCTTC
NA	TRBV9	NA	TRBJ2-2	CASSVVAGELFF	TGTGCCAGCAGCGTTGTCGCCGGGGAGCTGTTTTTT
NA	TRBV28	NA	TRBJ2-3	CASTPTEGVGTDTQYF	TGTGCCAGCACCCCAACGGAGGGGGTCGGCACAGATACGCAGTATTTT
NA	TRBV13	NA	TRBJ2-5	CASSLGGGEETQYF	TGTGCCAGCAGCTTAGGGGGTGGTGAAGAGACCCAGTACTTC
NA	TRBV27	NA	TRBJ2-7	CASLGRVNEQYF	TGTGCCAGCTTGGGCAGGGTGAACGAGCAGTACTTC
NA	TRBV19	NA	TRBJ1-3	CASSHRDIMNTIYF	TGTGCCAGTAGTCACCGGGACATTATGAACACCATATATTTT
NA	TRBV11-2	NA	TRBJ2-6	CASSSQGRANSGANVLTF	TGTGCCAGCAGCTCCCAGGGCAGGGCGAACTCTGGGGCCAACGTCCTGACTTTC
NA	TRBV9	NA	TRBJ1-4	CASSGGWKGNEKLFF	TGTGCCAGCAGCGGGGGGTGGAAGGGTAATGAAAAACTGTTTTTT
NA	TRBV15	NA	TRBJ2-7	CATSPPTEGHYEQYF	TGTGCCACCAGCCCGCCGACTGAGGGGCACTACGAGCAGTACTTC
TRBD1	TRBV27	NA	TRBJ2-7	CASSLSGGAGYEQYF	TGTGCCAGCAGTTTATCAGGGGGCGCGGGTTACGAGCAGTACTTC
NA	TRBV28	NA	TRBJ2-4	CASSLLGAKNIQYF	TGTGCCAGCAGTTTATTAGGGGCCAAAAACATTCAGTACTTC
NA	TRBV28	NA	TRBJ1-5	CASSLLRGEQPQHF	TGTGCCAGCAGTTTGTTGAGGGGTGAGCAGCCCCAGCATTTT
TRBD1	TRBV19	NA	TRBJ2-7	CASSTPGTGSYEQYF	TGTGCCAGTAGTACTCCCGGGACAGGGTCCTACGAGCAGTACTTC
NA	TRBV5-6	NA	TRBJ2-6	CASSLSIPSVYSGANVLTF	TGTGCCAGCAGCTTGAGTATCCCTAGCGTATACTCTGGGGCCAACGTCCTGACTTTC
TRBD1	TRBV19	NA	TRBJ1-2	CASSRRGPNYGYTF	TGTGCCAGTAGTCGGAGGGGGCCTAACTATGGCTACACCTTC
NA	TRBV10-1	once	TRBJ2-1	CASPGERITYNEQFF	TGCGCCAGCCCCGGGGAGCGGATAACCTACAATGAGCAGTTCTTC
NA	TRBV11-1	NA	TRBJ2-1	CASSSHSYSSYNEQFF	TGTGCCAGCAGCTCGCACAGTTATAGCTCCTACAATGAGCAGTTCTTC
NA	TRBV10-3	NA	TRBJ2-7	CAISRGLYEQYF	TGTGCCATCAGTCGAGGGCTCTACGAGCAGTACTTC
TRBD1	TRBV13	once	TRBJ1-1	CASSHGTGGAFF	TGTGCCAGCAGCCACGGGACAGGGGGGGCTTTCTTT
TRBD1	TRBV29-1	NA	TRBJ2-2	CSARGLGGLDTGELFF	TGCAGCGCACGAGGGTTAGGGGGCTTGGACACCGGGGAGCTGTTTTTT
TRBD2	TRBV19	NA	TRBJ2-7	CASRGLAGSTIEQYF	TGTGCCAGTCGAGGTCTAGCGGGGTCGACCATCGAGCAGTACTTC
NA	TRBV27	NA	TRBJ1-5	CASGERPYSNQPQHF	TGTGCCAGCGGAGAAAGGCCTTATAGCAATCAGCCCCAGCATTTT
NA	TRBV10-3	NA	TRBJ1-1	CAISESYSPNTEAFF	TGTGCCATCAGTGAGTCGTATAGTCCGAACACTGAAGCTTTCTTT
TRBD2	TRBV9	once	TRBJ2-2	CASRAGLAGSNTGELFF	TGTGCCAGCAGAGCGGGACTAGCGGGAAGTAACACCGGGGAGCTGTTTTTT
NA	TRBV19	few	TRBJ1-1	CASSSYERQRPEAFF	TGTGCCAGTAGTTCCTATGAACGCCAGAGGCCCGAAGCTTTCTTT
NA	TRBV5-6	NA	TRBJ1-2	CASSLDQKAYGYTF	TGTGCCAGCAGCTTGGATCAGAAAGCCTATGGCTACACCTTC
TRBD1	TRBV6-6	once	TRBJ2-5	CASSQGTGTQETQYF	TGTGCCAGCAGTCAAGGGACAGGGACGCAAGAGACCCAGTACTTC
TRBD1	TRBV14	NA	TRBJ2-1	CASSLSGTAYNEQFF	TGTGCCAGCAGCCTCTCCGGGACAGCCTACAATGAGCAGTTCTTC
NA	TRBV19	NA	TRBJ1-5	CASSIRGGSQPQHF	TGTGCCAGTAGTATTCGGGGAGGGAGTCAGCCCCAGCATTTT